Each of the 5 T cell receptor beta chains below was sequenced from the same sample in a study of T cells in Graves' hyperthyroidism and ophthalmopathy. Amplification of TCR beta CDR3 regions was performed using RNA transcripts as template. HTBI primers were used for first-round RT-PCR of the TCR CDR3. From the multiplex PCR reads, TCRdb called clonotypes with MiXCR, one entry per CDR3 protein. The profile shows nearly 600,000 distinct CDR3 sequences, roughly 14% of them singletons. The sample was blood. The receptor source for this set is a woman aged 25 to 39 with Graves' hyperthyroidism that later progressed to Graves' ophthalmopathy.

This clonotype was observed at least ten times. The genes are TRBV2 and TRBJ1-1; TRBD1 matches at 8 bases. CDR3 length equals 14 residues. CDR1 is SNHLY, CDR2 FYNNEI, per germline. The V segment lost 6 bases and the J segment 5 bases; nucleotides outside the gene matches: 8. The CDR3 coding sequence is TGTGCCAGCAGAGAGCAGGGGGCCAAAACTGAAGCTTTCTTT. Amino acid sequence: CASREQGAKTEAFF.

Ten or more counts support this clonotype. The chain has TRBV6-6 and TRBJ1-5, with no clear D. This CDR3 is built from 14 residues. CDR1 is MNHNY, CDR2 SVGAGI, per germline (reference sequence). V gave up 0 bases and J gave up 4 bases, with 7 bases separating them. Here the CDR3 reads CASSYSVVNQPQHF. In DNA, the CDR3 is TGTGCCAGCAGTTACTCGGTAGTTAATCAGCCCCAGCATTTT.

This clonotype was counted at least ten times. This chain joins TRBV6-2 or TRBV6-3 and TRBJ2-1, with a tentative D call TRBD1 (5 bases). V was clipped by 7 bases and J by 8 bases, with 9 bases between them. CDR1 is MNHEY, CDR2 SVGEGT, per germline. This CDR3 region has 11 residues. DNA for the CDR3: TGTGCCAGCATCAAAGGGGATGAGCAGTTCTTC. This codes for CASIKGDEQFF.

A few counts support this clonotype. CDR3 residues: CASYLTGSTEAFF. CDR3 bases: TGTGCCAGCTACCTGACAGGGTCCACTGAAGCTTTCTTT. The J gene is TRBJ1-1, the V gene TRBV6-1; 7 bases fit TRBD1. CDR3 length equals 13 residues. Germline V gene data show CDR1 as MNHNS and CDR2 as SASEGT. Germline trimming cut 8 bases from V and 4 bases from J; bases unmatched to any gene: 7.

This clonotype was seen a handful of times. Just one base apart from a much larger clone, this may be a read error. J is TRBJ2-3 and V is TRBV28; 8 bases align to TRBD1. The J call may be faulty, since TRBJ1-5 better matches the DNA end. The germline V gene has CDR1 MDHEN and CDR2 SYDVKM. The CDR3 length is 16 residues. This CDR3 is CASSPGTGGPTDTQHF. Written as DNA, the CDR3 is TGTGCCAGCAGTCCCGGGACAGGAGGTCCGACAGATACGCAGCATTTT.